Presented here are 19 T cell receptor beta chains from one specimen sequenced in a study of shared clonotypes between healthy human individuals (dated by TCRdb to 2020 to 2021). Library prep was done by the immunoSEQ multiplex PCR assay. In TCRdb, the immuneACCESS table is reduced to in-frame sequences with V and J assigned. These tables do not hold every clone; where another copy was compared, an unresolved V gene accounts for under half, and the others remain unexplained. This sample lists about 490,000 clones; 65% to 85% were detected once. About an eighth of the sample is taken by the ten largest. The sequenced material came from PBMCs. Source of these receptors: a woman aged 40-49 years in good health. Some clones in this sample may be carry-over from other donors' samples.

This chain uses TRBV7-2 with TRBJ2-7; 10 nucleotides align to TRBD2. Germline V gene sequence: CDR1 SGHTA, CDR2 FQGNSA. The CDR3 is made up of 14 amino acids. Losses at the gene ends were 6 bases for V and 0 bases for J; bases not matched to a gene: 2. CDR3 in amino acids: CASRLAGDSYEQYF. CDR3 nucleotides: TGTGCCAGCAGGCTAGCGGGAGACTCCTACGAGCAGTACTTC. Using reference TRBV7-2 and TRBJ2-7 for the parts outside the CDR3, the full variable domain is GAGVSQSPSNKVTEKGKDVELRCDPISGHTALYWYRQSLGQGLEFLIYFQGNSAPDKSGLPSDRFSAERTGGSVSTLTIQRTQQEDSAVYLCASRLAGDSYEQYFGPGTRLTVT.

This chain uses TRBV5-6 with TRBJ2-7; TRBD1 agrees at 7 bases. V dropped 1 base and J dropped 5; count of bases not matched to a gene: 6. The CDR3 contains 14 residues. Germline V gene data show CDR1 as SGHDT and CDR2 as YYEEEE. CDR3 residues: CASSLIRGMHEQYF. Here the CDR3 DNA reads TGTGCCAGCAGCTTGATCAGGGGGATGCACGAGCAGTACTTC.

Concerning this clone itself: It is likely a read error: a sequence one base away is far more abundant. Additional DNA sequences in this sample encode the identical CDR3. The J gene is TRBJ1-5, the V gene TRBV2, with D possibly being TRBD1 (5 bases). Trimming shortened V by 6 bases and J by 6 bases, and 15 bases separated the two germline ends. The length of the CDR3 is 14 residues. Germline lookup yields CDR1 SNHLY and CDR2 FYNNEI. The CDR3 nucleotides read TGTGCCAGCAGCCCGGGGGGAGAGGCTCAGCCCCAGCATTTT. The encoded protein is CASSPGGEAQPQHF.

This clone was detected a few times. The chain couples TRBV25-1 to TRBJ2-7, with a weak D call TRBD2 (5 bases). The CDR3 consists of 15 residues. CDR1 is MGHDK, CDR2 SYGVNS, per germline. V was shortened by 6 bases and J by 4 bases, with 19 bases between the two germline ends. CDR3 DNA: TGTGCCAGCAGACCCCCCCCGGGGAACCGGTACGAGCAGTACTTC. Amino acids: CASRPPPGNRYEQYF.

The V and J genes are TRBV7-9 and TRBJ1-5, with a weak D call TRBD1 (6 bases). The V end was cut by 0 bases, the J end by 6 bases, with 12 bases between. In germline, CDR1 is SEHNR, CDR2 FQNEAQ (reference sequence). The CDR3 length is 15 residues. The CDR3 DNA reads TGTGCCAGCAGCTTAGCGGGGGGCGGGGTTCAGCCCCAGCATTTT. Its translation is CASSLAGGGVQPQHF.

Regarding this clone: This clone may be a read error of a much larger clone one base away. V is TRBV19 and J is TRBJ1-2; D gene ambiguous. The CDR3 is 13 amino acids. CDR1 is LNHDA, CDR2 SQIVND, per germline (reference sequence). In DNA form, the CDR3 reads TGTGCCAGTAGTCACGGGCCGCCATATGGCTACGCCTTC. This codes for CASSHGPPYGYAF.

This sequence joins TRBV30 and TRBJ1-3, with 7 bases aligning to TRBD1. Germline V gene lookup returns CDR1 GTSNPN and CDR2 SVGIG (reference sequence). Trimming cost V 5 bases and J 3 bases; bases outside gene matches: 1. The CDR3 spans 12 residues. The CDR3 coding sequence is TGTGCCTGGCGACAGGGTGGAAACACCATATATTTT. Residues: CAWRQGGNTIYF. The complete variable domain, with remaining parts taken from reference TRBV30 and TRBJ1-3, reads SQTIHQWPATLVQPVGSPLSLECTVEGTSNPNLYWYRQAAGRGLQLLFYSVGIGQISSEVPQNLSASRPQDRQFILSSKKLLLSDSGFYLCAWRQGGNTIYFGEGSWLTVV.

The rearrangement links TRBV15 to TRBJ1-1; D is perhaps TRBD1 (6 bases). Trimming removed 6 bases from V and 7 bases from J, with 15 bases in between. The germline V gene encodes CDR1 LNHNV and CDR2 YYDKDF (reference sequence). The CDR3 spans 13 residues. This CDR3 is CATRAGAFGEAFF. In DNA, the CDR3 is TGTGCCACCAGGGCGGGGGCATTTGGTGAAGCTTTCTTT.

Here the CDR3 reads CASSQDHGSTGELFF. The CDR3 bases are TGTGCCAGCAGCCAAGATCACGGGAGTACCGGGGAGCTGTTTTTT. This rearrangement joins TRBV6-4 to TRBJ2-2, with a tentative D call TRBD2 (6 bases). Trimming pared 6 bases from V and 5 bases from J, leaving 16 bases between. CDR1 and CDR2 (germline): MRHNA, SNTAGT. CDR3 length: 15 amino acids.

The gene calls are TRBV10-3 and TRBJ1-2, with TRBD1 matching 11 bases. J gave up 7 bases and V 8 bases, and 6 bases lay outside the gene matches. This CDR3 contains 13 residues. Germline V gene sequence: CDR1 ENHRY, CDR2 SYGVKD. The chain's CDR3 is CAIRGQGESGYTF. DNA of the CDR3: TGTGCCATCCGGGGACAGGGGGAGAGTGGCTACACCTTC.

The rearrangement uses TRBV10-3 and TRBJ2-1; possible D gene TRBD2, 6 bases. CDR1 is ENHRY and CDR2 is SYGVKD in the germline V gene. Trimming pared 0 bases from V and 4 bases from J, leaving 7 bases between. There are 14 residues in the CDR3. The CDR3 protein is CAISESAGYNEQFF. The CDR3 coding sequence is TGTGCCATCAGTGAGTCTGCGGGATACAATGAGCAGTTCTTC.

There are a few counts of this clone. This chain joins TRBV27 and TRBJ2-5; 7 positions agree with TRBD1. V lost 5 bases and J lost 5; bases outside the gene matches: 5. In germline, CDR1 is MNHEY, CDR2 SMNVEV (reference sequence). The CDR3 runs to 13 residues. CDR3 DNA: TGTGCCAGCAGTCGACAGGGTAGTGAGACCCAGTACTTC. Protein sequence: CASSRQGSETQYF.

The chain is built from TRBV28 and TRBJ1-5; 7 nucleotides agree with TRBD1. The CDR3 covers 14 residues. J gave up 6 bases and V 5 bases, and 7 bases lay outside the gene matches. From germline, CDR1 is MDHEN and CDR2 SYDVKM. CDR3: CASSVQGGVQPQHF. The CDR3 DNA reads TGTGCCAGCAGTGTCCAGGGGGGAGTTCAGCCCCAGCATTTT.

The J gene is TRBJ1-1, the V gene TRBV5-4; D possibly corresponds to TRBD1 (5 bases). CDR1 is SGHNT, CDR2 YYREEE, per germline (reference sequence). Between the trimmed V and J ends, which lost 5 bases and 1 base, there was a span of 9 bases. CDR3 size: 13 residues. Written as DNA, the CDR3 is TGTGCCAGCAGTCCTCAGGGGAACACTGAAGCTTTCTTT. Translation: CASSPQGNTEAFF.

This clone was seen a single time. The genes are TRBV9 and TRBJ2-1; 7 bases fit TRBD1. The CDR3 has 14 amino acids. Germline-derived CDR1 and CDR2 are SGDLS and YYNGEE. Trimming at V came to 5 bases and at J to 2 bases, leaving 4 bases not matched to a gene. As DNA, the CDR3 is TGTGCCAGCAGTCGAGGGGGCACCTACAATGAGCAGTTCTTC. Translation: CASSRGGTYNEQFF.

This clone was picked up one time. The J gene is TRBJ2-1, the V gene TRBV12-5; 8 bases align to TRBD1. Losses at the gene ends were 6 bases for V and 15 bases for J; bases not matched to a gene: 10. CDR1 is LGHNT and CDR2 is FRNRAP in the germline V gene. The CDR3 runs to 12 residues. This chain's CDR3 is CASGRDRGHRFF. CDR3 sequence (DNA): TGTGCTAGTGGCCGAGACAGGGGTCACCGGTTCTTC.

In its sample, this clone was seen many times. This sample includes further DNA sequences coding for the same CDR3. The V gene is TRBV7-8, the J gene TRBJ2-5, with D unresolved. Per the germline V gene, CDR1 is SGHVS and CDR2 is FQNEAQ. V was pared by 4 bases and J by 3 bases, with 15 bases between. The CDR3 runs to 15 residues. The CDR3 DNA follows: TGTGCCAGCAGCTCCCTAGGACGGACGAAAGAGACCCAGTACTTC. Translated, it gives CASSSLGRTKETQYF.

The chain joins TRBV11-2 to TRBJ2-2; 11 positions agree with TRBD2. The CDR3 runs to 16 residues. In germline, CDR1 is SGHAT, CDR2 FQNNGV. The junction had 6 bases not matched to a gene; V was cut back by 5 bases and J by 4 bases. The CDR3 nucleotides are TGTGCCAGCAGCCCCTCTAGCGGGAGGACCACCGGGGAGCTGTTTTTT. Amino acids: CASSPSSGRTTGELFF.

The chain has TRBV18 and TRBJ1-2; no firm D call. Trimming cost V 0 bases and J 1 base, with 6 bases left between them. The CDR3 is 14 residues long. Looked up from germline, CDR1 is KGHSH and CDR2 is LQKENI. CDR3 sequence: CASSPPDVNYGYTF. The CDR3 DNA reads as TGTGCCAGCTCACCACCGGACGTTAACTATGGCTACACCTTC.